This paragraph covers one T cell receptor (beta chain) sequence. It lacks a known antigen. Nothing much larger sits one base from this clone, and base qualities are not available. The sample comes from a study of cytomegalovirus exposure and HLA in healthy donors (dated by TCRdb to 2015 to 2018). General notes on the study: In an earlier analysis of under 600 of the donors, approximately 300 Gb of sequence data and approximately 120 million unique TCR beta sequences from about 179 million T cells were reported. Roughly 300 gigabases of sequencing data and roughly 81 million unique TCR sequences made up an early release that covered 500 to 700 HLA-typed donors. Among the roughly 400 genotyped donors, around 81% belonged to the genetic ancestry cluster associated with self-reported Caucasian donors. The study aimed to test whether cataloging public T cell receptors could reveal signatures of past pathogen exposure. The study used immunosequencing to profile the T cell repertoires of several hundred subjects and linked those repertoires to cytomegalovirus serostatus. Along with the approximately 650-subject first cohort, a separate validation cohort of over 90 different subjects was used. The study combined high-throughput TCR immunosequencing, statistical association of individual TCRs with disease status, and machine learning to predict cytomegalovirus infection status. In a later analysis, previously published TCR beta repertoires from 666 donors were re-analyzed and high-resolution HLA genotyping was added so that TCR occurrence patterns could be studied. Rather than drawing on any new phenotypic data, the later analysis identified candidate immune exposures from TCR beta sequences and the way those sequences occurred across donors. In an earlier analysis of 500 to 650 of the donors, high-throughput TCR beta sequencing was used to judge whether each TCR beta V gene segment behaved as functional or pseudogenic. Donor age, sex, ethnicity and CMV serostatus were compiled alongside the repertoire data. A later genetic analysis used genome-wide SNP genotypes for about 65% of the roughly 670 donors, treating that subset as a discovery cohort. All discovery cohort repertoires had been generated using a single sequencing platform. Both class I and class II loci were covered by HLA typing, at four-digit resolution. Typing coverage varied by locus: about 629-640 donors for A, B, C, DRB1 and DQB1; about 520 for DQA1; approximately 610 for DPA1; 450 to 480 for DPB1. Because of strong linkage in the cohort, roughly five DR-DQ haplotypes were treated as single units for association and clustering. Among over 350 genotyped donors of the cohort, an average of about 240,000 unique TCR beta nucleotide sequences were sequenced per donor, roughly 20% of them non-productive. The study at large found these results: A cluster of highly shared sequence variants was judged likely to represent a technical artifact of the sequencing pipeline. Correlated functional status among segregating V segments might reflect linkage disequilibrium, but an unknown experimental factor could not be ruled out. In a later analysis, HLA-associated TCR beta chains showed more clonal expansion and lower generation probabilities than non-associated chains that were equally common. Immune exposure information for the cohort was limited to CMV serostatus. In a later analysis, the rate of TCR association differed among HLA loci, with DRB1 alleles having the most associated TCRs and HLA-C alleles having the fewest. A later genetic analysis reported fewer N-insertions in productive TCRs among donors in an Asian-associated ancestry cluster than the approximately 670-donor mean. A later analysis reported that several top co-occurrence clusters appeared linked to parvovirus B19, influenza, CMV and Epstein-Barr virus. In the study, some 160 TCR beta chains were listed as associated with cytomegalovirus. According to the authors, the approach could potentially be generalized to other disease states and immunological phenotypes. Roughly uniform sequencing depth across donors was assumed in presence/absence analyses, although this assumption may not hold. Across donors, most TCR sequences were observed very rarely, whereas some public TCRs were present in many individuals. The classifier was reported to diagnose cytomegalovirus status with high specificity and sensitivity in both the original and validation cohorts. The cohort was sequenced for TCR beta chains only, and without alpha or paired-chain data the features that could be detected were limited. Broadly in line with IMGT annotations, most TCR beta V segments showed up in productive rearrangements about 90% or about 30% of the time in an earlier analysis of several hundred of the donors. Most CMV-associated TCR beta chains appeared to be HLA-restricted in a later analysis, and the HLA associations seemed to be driven largely by CMV exposure. The earlier analysis of approximately 590 of the donors excluded approximately 17 rarely observed V segments, including chromosome 9 orphons, because counts were too low. Because some donors lacked HLA typing at each locus, the association tests relied only on the typed subset. When HLA alleles, especially DR and DQ, strongly co-occurred, TCR associations were difficult to assign to individual alleles. A few of the identified cytomegalovirus-associated TCR beta chains were confirmed in vitro to be specific for cytomegalovirus antigens. A further reported finding was that TCR beta sequences accurately predicted the HLA-A and HLA-B alleles for most subjects in the first cohort. Specific HLA alleles were associated with 16,951 TCR beta sequences at a false discovery rate of 0.05 in a later analysis. Some IMGT-functional V segments, including TRBV6-2 and TRBV6-3, could not be distinguished by the 87-base-pair reads and were therefore excluded. An association between a missense DCLRE1C variant and V-gene and J-gene trimming of TCR beta chains was found in a later genetic analysis and replicated in an independent cohort.

Libraries came from the immunoSEQ multiplex PCR assay. The multiplex PCR relied on a mix of 60 forward primers for TCR Vbeta segments and 13 reverse primers for TCR Jbeta segments. A multiplex PCR assay on genomic DNA amplified the CDR3 region of rearranged TCR beta genes. On the Illumina HiSeq System, the amplified TCR beta libraries were sequenced as 87-base-pair reads. The authors' analysis ran thus. In a later analysis, about 80 million unique TCR beta chains were counted across the 500 to 850 repertoires, and some 10 million of these chains were shared by at least two donors. To remove PCR and sequencing errors, raw reads were error-corrected and collapsed into unique sequences using a nearest-neighbor algorithm that merged closely related sequences. To assign V, D and J gene segments, CDR3 sequences were aligned to IMGT reference sequences. For a sequence to be retained, at least a six-nucleotide match to both a V gene segment and a J gene segment was required. Rearrangements were called productive when the CDR3 lacked stop codons and stayed in frame with V and J; all others were non-productive. CDR3 was defined by IMGT convention, running from the second conserved V-encoded cysteine to the conserved J-encoded phenylalanine. The earlier analysis of about 610 of the donors excluded any sequence lacking an unambiguous match to a single V gene segment. In an earlier analysis of approximately 560 of the donors, a V segment was called functional when productive rearrangements were above 56.7%, and segregating when the standard deviation between donors exceeded 5%. A statistical classification framework was developed to diagnose cytomegalovirus status using the catalog of TCR beta chain sequences. A later analysis assigned V and J genes by comparing TCR nucleotide sequences with IMGT/GENE-DB human TR gene sequences. In a later analysis, CDR3 sequences and most-parsimonious VDJ recombination scenarios were assigned using the TCRdist pipeline. In a later analysis, every TCR beta chain was defined by the combination of its CDR3 amino acid sequence and its V-gene family, and reads without a unique V-gene family were dropped. In a later analysis, approximately 640 highly shared, low-generation-probability nucleotide sequences were removed to address suspected cross-contamination and a sequencing artifact. A later analysis calculated a clonal expansion index for each public chain from normalized within-repertoire ranks of inferred template counts. Generation probabilities in a later analysis came from a VDJ recombination model fitted to out-of-frame rearrangements, and those results were checked against IGoR. A later analysis scored TCR-TCR, TCR-HLA and TCR-CMV co-occurrence with hypergeometric tests, applying a repertoire-size bias correction to TCR pairs. A later analysis estimated false discovery rates by permuting HLA or CMV assignments 20 times. In a later analysis, co-occurring TCRs were grouped using DBSCAN, and TCRdist sequence similarity was added for clustering within HLA-allele-positive subsets. Repertoires with fewer than 30,000 or more than 120,000 public chains were left out of co-occurrence clustering, as were about 5 repertoires with anomalous nucleotide sharing. TCRdb carries this immuneACCESS record with in-frame sequences only. Its versions omit some clonotypes, under half of them owing to an unresolved V gene in the studies checked, with the rest unexplained. Clone size and the V and J calls come from that table; the DNA yielded D and trimming. This sample has approximately 100,000 clones in its table, and under 85% of those were observed once. The ten largest account for approximately 2.1% of the sample.

The germline V gene specifies SGHRS as CDR1 and YFSETQ as CDR2. The CDR3 holds 14 amino acids from the cysteine to the phenylalanine. The CDR3 DNA has 42 bases and is translated from base 1. Relative to germline, V is 0 bases shorter and J is 2 bases shorter, with 8 bases between their ends. The cohort was made up of approximately 670 healthy bone marrow donors. At the time of sampling, every cohort member was nominally healthy, though immune exposures that went unrecorded were likely present. The donor tested CMV seronegative, placing the donor among the approximately 400 seronegative members of the cohort. Each donor provided a peripheral blood sample, and peripheral blood mononuclear cells were used for TCR beta sequencing. Genomic DNA was extracted from the blood cell samples with the Qiagen DNeasy Blood Extraction Kit.

Sequenced input: PBMCs. The TCR originated in a woman aged 40 to 50 in good health and CMV-seronegative. The chain was built from TRBV5-1 and TRBJ2-5, with the D gene too uncertain to name. The DNA is TGCGCCAGCAGCTTGGGGAGCATACAAGAGACCCAGTACTTC. Its product reads: CASSLGSIQETQYF. The entire variable domain, with the stretches around the CDR3 drawn from the reference TRBV5-1 and TRBJ2-5 proteins, is KAGVTQTPRYLIKTRGQQVTLSCSPISGHRSVSWYQQTPGQGLQFLFEYFSETQRNKGNFPGRFSGRQFSNSRSEMNVSTLELGDSALYLCASSLGSIQETQYFGPGTRLLVL.